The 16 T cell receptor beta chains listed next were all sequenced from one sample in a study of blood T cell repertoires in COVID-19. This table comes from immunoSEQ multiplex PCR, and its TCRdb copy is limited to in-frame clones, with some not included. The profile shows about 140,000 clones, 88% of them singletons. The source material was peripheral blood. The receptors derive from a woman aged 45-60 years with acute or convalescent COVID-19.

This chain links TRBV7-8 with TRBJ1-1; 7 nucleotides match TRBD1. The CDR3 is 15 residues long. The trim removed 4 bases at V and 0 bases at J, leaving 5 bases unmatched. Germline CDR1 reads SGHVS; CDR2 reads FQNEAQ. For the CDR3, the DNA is TGTGCCAGCAGCTCGCAGGGGGTTATGAACACTGAAGCTTTCTTT. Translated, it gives CASSSQGVMNTEAFF.

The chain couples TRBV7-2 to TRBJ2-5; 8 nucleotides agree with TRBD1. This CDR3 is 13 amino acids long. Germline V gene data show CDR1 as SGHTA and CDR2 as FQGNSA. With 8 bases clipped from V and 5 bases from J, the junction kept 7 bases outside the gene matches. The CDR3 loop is CASVIRGRETQYF. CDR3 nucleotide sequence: TGTGCCAGCGTTATCAGGGGGCGTGAGACCCAGTACTTC.

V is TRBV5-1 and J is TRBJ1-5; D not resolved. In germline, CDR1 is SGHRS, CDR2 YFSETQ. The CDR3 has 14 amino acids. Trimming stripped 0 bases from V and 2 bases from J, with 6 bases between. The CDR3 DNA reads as TGCGCCAGCAGCTTGGGGTCGGGCAATCAGCCCCAGCATTTT. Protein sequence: CASSLGSGNQPQHF.

The CDR3 coding sequence is TGTGCCAGCAGAGACAGGACATCTAACTATGGCTACACCTTC. As protein: CASRDRTSNYGYTF. The chain employs TRBV19 and TRBJ1-2; TRBD1 might be the D (6 bases). V was cut by 9 bases and J by 0 bases, with 14 bases left in between. From germline, CDR1 is LNHDA and CDR2 SQIVND (reference sequence). The CDR3 is 14 residues long.

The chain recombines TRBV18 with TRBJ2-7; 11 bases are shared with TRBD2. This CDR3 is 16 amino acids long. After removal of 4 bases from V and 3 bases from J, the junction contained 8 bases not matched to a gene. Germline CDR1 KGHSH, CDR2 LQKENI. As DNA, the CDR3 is TGTGCCAGCTCACGAACTAGCGGGGGCGATTTCTACGAGCAGTACTTC. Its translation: CASSRTSGGDFYEQYF.

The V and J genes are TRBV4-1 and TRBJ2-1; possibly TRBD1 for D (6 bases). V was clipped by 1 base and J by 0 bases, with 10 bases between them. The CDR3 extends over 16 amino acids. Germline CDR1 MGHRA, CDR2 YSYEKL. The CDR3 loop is CASSQVGQSSYNEQFF. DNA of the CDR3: TGCGCCAGCAGCCAAGTCGGACAGAGCTCCTACAATGAGCAGTTCTTC.

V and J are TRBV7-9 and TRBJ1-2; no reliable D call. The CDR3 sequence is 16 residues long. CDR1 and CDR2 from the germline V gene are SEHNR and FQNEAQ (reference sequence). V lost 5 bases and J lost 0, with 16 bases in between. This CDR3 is CASSKSLGRTNYGYTF. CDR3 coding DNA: TGTGCCAGCAGCAAAAGTTTGGGCAGAACTAACTATGGCTACACCTTC. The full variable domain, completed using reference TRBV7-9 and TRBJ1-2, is DTGVSQNPRHKITKRGQNVTFRCDPISEHNRLYWYRQTLGQGPEFLTYFQNEAQLEKSRLLSDRFSAERPKGSFSTLEIQRTEQGDSAMYLCASSKSLGRTNYGYTFGSGTRLTVV.

This CDR3 reads CASSPALASTDTQYF. The CDR3 DNA is TGCGCCAGCAGCCCCGCATTGGCTAGCACAGATACGCAGTATTTT. The chain links TRBV5-1 to TRBJ2-3; D remains ambiguous. The ends were cut back, 4 bases at V and 0 bases at J, with 12 bases in the middle. The CDR3 has 15 residues. The germline CDR1 and CDR2 sequences are SGHRS and YFSETQ. Full variable domain (outside the CDR3, taken from reference TRBV5-1 and TRBJ2-3): KAGVTQTPRYLIKTRGQQVTLSCSPISGHRSVSWYQQTPGQGLQFLFEYFSETQRNKGNFPGRFSGRQFSNSRSEMNVSTLELGDSALYLCASSPALASTDTQYFGPGTRLTVL.

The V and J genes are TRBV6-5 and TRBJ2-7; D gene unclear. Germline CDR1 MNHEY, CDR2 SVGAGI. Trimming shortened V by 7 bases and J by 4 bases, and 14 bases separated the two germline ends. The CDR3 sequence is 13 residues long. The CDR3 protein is CASNFGSKYEQYF. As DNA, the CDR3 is TGTGCCAGCAACTTCGGTTCGAAGTACGAGCAGTACTTC.

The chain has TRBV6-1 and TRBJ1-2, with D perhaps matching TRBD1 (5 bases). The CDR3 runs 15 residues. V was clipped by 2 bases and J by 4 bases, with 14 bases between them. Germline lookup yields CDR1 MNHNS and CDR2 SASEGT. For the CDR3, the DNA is TGTGCCAGCAGTGAAAACCAGGGTCCCAGCTATGGCTACACCTTC. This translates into CASSENQGPSYGYTF.

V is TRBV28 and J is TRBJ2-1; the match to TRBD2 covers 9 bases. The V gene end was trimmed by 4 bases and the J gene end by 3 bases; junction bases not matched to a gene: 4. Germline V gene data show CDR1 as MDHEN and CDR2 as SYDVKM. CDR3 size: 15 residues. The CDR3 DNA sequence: TGTGCCAGCAGTTCAGCGGGAGGAAACTACAATGAGCAGTTCTTC. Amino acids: CASSSAGGNYNEQFF.

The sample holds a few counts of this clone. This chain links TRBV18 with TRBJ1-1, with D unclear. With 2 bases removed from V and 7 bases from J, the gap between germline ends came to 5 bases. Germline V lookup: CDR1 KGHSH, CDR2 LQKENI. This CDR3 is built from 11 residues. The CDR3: CASSPGVEAFF. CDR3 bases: TGTGCCAGCTCACCAGGAGTTGAAGCTTTCTTT.

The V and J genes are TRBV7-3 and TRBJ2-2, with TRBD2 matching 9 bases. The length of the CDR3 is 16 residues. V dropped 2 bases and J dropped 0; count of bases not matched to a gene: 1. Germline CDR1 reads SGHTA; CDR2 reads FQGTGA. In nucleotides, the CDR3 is TGTGCCAGCAGCTTATTAGCGGGAGCGAACACCGGGGAGCTGTTTTTT. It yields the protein CASSLLAGANTGELFF.

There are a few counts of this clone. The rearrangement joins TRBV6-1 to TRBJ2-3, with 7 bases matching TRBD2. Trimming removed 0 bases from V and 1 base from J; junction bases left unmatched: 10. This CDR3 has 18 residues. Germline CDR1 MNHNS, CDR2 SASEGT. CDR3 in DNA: TGTGCCAGCAGTGAAGCGGGAGGGTTACCTTTAGGCACAGATACGCAGTATTTT. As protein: CASSEAGGLPLGTDTQYF.

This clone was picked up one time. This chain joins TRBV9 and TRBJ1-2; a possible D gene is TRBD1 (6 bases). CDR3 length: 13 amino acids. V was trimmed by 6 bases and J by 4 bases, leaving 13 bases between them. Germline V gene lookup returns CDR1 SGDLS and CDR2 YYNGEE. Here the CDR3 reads CASTHRDGYGYTF. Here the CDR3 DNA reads TGTGCCAGCACCCACAGGGATGGCTATGGCTACACCTTC.

CDR3 loop: CSVYNGTSSYNEQFF. For the CDR3, the DNA is TGCAGCGTTTATAACGGGACAAGCTCCTACAATGAGCAGTTCTTC. This chain uses TRBV29-1 with TRBJ2-1; D might be TRBD1 (6 bases). The CDR3 covers 15 residues. V was clipped by 5 bases and J by 0 bases, with 14 bases between them. The germline V gene encodes CDR1 SQVTM and CDR2 ANQGSEA.